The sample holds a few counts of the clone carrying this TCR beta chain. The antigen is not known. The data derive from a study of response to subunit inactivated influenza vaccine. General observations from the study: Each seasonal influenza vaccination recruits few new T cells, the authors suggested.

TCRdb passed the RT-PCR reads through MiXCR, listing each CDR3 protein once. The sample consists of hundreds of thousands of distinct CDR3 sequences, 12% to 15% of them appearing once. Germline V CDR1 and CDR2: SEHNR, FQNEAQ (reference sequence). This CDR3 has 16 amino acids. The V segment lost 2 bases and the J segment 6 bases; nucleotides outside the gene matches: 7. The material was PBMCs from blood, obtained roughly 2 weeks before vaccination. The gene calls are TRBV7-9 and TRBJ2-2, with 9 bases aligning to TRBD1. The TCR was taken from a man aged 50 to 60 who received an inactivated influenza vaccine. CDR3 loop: CASSLFWTGVAGELFF. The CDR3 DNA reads TGTGCCAGCAGCTTATTTTGGACAGGGGTTGCCGGGGAGCTGTTTTTT.